This T cell receptor (beta chain) was sequenced in a study of STAT3 mutations in large granular lymphocyte leukemia. Looking at the study overall: Roughly half the longitudinally sequenced T-LGLL patients had canonical STAT3 mutations. Study observations and caveats: In several patients, dominant TCR clone burden exceeded STAT3 mutant burden. In T-cell large granular lymphocyte leukemia, about half of patients showed multiple immunodominant subclonotypes.

Note on this clone: Its cognate antigen is unknown.

Using immunoSEQ multiplex PCR, the repertoire was profiled, and TCRdb retains in-frame clones only, with some absent. The table shows 9,400 or so clones, with 70% to 90% occurring only once. V was cut by 0 bases and J by 2 bases, with 12 bases left in between. The CDR3 has 15 amino acids. Germline loops: CDR1 SGHRS, CDR2 YFSETQ. This receptor was identified in a man older than 75 with T-cell large granular lymphocyte leukemia. Some clones in this sample may be carry-over from other donors' samples. This sequence joins TRBV5-1 and TRBJ2-7; D possibly corresponds to TRBD1 (6 bases). Sequences were obtained from peripheral blood mononuclear cells. Here the CDR3 DNA reads TGCGCCAGCAGCTTGGCCCTAGGACAGACCTACGAGCAGTACTTC. Translation gives CASSLALGQTYEQYF.